The clone carrying this T cell receptor beta chain appeared a single time. Its matching antigen is unknown. A read error may produce the germline difference seen at one junction end. These data are taken from a study of PD-1 blockade in classical Hodgkin lymphoma. Study-wide results and limits: By C4D1, diversity of CD4+ TCRs had risen significantly, whereas that of CD8+ TCRs had not. Although disease activity or prior therapy may be involved, causes of the repertoire differences remain undefined. Exclusion applied to patients who initiated nivolumab less than 1 year following ASCT.

The method was immunoSEQ multiplex PCR; TCRdb's version includes in-frame clones alone and lacks a portion of them. The sample contains just over 20,000 clones, about 80% of which appear only once. This CDR3 is built from 15 residues. Germline V gene lookup returns CDR1 MNHNY and CDR2 SVGAGI (reference sequence). Time point defined: cycle 4 day 1 (C4D1), after more than five weeks of nivolumab. With no exception, relapse followed autologous stem cell transplantation in all patients, and brentuximab vedotin exposure varied. Reported best responses ranged across complete response, partial response or progressive disease.

The chain recombines TRBV6-6 with TRBJ2-1; D call uncertain. This specimen was peripheral blood mononuclear cells (PBMCs), taken before the fourth cycle of nivolumab. This receptor was identified in a human donor with classical Hodgkin lymphoma. CDR3 sequence (DNA): TGTACCAGCAGTTACCTGGCCCCCACGGGCAATGAGCAGTTCTTC. Translating it yields CTSSYLAPTGNEQFF.